The present T cell receptor (beta chain) was sequenced within a study of regulatory T cells in long-lasting Graves disease. The CDR3 spans 13 residues. Germline CDR1 SQVTM, CDR2 ANQGSEA. V was cut by 6 bases and J by 1 base, with 12 bases left in between. In its sample, this clonotype was seen many times. Time point here: newly diagnosed GD, antithyroid drugs for less than 3 months. Generation of the TCR library employed RNA extracted from PBMCs. In building TCR beta libraries, iRepertoire HTBI primers were used together with Arm-PCR of CDR3 regions. Per the authors' pipeline: The samples yielded approximately 62 TRBV and 13 to 15 TRBJ segments. TCRdb analysed the multiplex PCR reads with MiXCR anew, one entry per CDR3 protein. TCRdb assigned the V and J calls; the authors' analysis was not used. Of about 430,000 distinct CDR3 sequences listed, 15% are singletons. The data also belong to a second study, concerning T cells in Graves' hyperthyroidism and ophthalmopathy. That study adds: If no ophthalmopathy progression occurred within 18 months, Graves' hyperthyroidism was stable. First-round RT-PCR targeting the TCR CDR3 was performed with the HTBI primer set. A model built on 13 V-J features separated ophthalmopathy from stable hyperthyroidism.

The TCR originated in a woman in her thirties or forties with Graves disease. V is TRBV29-1 and J is TRBJ1-1; perhaps TRBD1 as D (6 bases). The sample in question was peripheral blood mononuclear cells (PBMCs), obtained at new diagnosis, from a patient treated with antithyroid drugs. The CDR3: CSVGGQSNTEAFF. The CDR3 bases are TGCAGCGTCGGGGGACAATCGAACACTGAAGCTTTCTTT. Looking up the rest from reference TRBV29-1 and TRBJ1-1 gives the full variable domain: SAVISQKPSRDICQRGTSLTIQCQVDSQVTMMFWYRQQPGQSLTLIATANQGSEATYESGFVIDKFPISRPNLTFSTLTVSNMSPEDSSIYLCSVGGQSNTEAFFGQGTRLTVV.